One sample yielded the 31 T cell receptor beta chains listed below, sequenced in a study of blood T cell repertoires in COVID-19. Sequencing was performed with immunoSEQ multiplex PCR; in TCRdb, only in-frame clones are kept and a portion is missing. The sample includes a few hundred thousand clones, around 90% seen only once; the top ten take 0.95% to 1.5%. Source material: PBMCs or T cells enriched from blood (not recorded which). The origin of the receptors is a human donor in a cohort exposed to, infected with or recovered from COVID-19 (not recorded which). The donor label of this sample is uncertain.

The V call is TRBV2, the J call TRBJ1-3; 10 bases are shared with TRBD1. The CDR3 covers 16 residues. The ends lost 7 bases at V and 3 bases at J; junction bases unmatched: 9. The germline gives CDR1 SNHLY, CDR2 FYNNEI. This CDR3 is CASMGSGQGFGNTIYF. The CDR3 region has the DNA TGTGCCAGCATGGGTTCGGGACAGGGGTTTGGAAACACCATATATTTT. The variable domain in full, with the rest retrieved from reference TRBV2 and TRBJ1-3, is EPEVTQTPSHQVTQMGQEVILRCVPISNHLYFYWYRQILGQKVEFLVSFYNNEISEKSEIFDDQFSVERPDGSNFTLKIRSTKLEDSAMYFCASMGSGQGFGNTIYFGEGSWLTVV.

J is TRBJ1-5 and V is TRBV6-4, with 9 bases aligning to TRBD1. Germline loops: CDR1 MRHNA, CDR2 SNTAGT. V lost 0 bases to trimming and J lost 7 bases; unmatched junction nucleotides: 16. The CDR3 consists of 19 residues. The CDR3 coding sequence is TGTGCCAGCAGTGACTCATTGACGGGACAGGGCGGTTTAGAACAGCCCCAGCATTTT. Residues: CASSDSLTGQGGLEQPQHF.

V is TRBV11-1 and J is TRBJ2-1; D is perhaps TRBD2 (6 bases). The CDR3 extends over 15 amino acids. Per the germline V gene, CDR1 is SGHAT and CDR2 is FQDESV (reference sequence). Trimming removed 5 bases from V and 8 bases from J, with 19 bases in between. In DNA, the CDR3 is TGTGCCAGCAGCCCCGGGCGGACACGGGGGTATGAGCAGTTCTTC. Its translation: CASSPGRTRGYEQFF.

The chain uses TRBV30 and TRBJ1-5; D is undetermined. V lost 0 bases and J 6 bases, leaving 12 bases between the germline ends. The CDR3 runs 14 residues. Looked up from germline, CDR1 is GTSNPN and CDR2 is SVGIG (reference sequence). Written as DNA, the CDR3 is TGTGCCTGGAGTGTACGGGGAGTTGGTCAGCCCCAGCATTTT. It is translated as CAWSVRGVGQPQHF.

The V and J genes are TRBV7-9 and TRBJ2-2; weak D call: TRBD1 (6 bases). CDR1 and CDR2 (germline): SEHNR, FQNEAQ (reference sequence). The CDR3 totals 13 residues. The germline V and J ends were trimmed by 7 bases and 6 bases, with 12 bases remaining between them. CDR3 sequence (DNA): TGTGCCAGCATTTTACAGGGACCCGGGGAGCTGTTTTTT. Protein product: CASILQGPGELFF.

CDR3 amino acids: CAWRFYSGGGYTF. CDR3 DNA sequence: TGTGCCTGGAGATTTTACTCAGGGGGGGGCTACACCTTC. V gene TRBV30 combines with J gene TRBJ1-2; 7 bases are shared with TRBD1. CDR1 GTSNPN and CDR2 SVGIG come from the germline V gene (reference sequence). The CDR3 covers 13 residues. V trimming: 3 bases; J trimming: 8 bases; junction bases outside the gene matches: 9.

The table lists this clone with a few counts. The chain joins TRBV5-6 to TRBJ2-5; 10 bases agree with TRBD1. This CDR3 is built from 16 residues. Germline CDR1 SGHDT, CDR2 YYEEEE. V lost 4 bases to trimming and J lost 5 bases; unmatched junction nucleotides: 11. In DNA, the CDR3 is TGTGCCAGCAGCCAAACCGGGACAGGGGAACAGGAGACCCAGTACTTC. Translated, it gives CASSQTGTGEQETQYF.

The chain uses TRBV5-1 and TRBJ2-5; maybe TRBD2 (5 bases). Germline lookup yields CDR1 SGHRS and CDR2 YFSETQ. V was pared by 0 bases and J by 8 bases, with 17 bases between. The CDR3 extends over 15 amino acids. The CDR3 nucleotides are TGCGCCAGCAGCTTGGTCCCGGACTCGACGCAAACCCAGTACTTC. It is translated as CASSLVPDSTQTQYF.

CDR3 in amino acids: CASRVAKGRDRNSPLHF. The CDR3 bases are TGTGCCAGTAGAGTTGCGAAGGGGCGAGACCGGAATTCACCCCTCCACTTT. This chain uses TRBV19 with TRBJ1-6; the D gene is possibly TRBD1 (5 bases). V was cut by 6 bases and J by 7 bases, with 22 bases left in between. Germline V gene data show CDR1 as LNHDA and CDR2 as SQIVND (reference sequence). This CDR3 region has 17 residues.

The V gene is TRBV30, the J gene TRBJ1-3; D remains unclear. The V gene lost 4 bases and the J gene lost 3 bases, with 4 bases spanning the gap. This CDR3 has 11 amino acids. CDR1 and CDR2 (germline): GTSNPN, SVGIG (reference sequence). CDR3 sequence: CAWTYGNTIYF. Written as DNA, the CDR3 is TGTGCCTGGACCTATGGAAACACCATATATTTT.

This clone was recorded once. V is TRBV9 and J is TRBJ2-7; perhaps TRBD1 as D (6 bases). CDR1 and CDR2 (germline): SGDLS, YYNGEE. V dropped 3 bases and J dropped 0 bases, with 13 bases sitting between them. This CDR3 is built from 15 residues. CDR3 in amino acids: CASSAGDTYSYEQYF. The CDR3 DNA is TGTGCCAGCAGCGCAGGGGACACCTACTCCTACGAGCAGTACTTC.

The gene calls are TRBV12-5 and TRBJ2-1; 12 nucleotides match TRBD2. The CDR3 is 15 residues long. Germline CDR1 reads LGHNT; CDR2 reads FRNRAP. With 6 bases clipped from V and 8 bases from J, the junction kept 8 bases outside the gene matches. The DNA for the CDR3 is TGTGCTAGTGGCCCTCGACTAGCGGGGGCTTATGAGCAGTTCTTC. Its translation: CASGPRLAGAYEQFF.

The CDR3 loop is CASLTGVGANTEAFF. DNA for the CDR3: TGTGCCAGCCTAACAGGGGTCGGTGCGAACACTGAAGCTTTCTTT. This chain joins TRBV7-2 and TRBJ1-1; 7 bases map to TRBD1. The V and J ends lost 8 bases and 1 base, in that order; junction bases with no gene match: 10. Germline V gene lookup returns CDR1 SGHTA and CDR2 FQGNSA. This CDR3 is 15 amino acids long.

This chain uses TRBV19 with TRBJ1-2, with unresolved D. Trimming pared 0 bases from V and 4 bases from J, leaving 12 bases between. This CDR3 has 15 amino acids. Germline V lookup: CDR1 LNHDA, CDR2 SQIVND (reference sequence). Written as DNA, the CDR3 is TGTGCCAGTAGTATAGATCCCGGCCGGGGCTATGGCTACACCTTC. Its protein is CASSIDPGRGYGYTF. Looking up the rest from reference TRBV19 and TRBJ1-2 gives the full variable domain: DGGITQSPKYLFRKEGQNVTLSCEQNLNHDAMYWYRQDPGQGLRLIYYSQIVNDFQKGDIAEGYSVSREKKESFPLTVTSAQKNPTAFYLCASSIDPGRGYGYTFGSGTRLTVV.

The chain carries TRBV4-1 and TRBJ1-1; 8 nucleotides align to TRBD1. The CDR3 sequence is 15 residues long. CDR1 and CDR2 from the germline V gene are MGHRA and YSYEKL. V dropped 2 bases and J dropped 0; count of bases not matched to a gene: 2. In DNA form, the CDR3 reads TGCGCCAGCAGCCAACTACAGGGGGTGAACACTGAAGCTTTCTTT. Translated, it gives CASSQLQGVNTEAFF.

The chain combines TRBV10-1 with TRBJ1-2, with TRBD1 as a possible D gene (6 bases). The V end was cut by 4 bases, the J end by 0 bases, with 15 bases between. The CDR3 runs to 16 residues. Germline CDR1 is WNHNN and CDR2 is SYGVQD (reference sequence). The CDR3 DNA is TGCGCCAGCAGTGGGGTAAGGGGGAGGGCTAACTATGGCTACACCTTC. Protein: CASSGVRGRANYGYTF.

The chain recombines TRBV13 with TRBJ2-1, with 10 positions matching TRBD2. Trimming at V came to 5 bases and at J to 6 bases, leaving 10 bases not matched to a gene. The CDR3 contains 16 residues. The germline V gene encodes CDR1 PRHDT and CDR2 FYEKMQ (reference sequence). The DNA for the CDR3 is TGTGCCAGCAGCGTACCGAGCGGGGGGGCCTCCAATGAGCAGTTCTTC. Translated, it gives CASSVPSGGASNEQFF.

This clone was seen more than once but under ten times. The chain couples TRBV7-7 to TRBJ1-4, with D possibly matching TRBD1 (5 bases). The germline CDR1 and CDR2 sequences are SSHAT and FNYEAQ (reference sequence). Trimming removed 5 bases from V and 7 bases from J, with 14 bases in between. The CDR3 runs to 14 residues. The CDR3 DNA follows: TGTGCCAGCAGCCTAGACAGATACTCTGAAAAACTGTTTTTT. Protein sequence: CASSLDRYSEKLFF.

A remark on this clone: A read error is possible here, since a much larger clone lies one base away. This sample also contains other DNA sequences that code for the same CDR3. The CDR3 spells CASSPRGQPQHF. The CDR3, as DNA: TGTGCCAGCAGCCCGAGGGGGCAGCCCCAGCATTTT. This chain connects TRBV27 to TRBJ1-5; D is perhaps TRBD1 (6 bases). V lost 6 bases, J lost 7 bases, and 10 bases lay in between. Germline V gives CDR1 MNHEY, CDR2 SMNVEV (reference sequence). CDR3 length equals 12 residues.

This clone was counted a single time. CDR3 nucleotides: TGTGCCAGCAGCGTAGGCCGACAGAACACTGAAGCTTTCTTT. Amino acid sequence: CASSVGRQNTEAFF. The chain couples TRBV9 to TRBJ1-1; D not certain. The germline CDR1 and CDR2 sequences are SGDLS and YYNGEE. The germline V and J ends were trimmed by 0 bases and 1 base, with 7 bases remaining between them. There are 14 residues in the CDR3.

The CDR3 sequence: CASSYSGGASYNEQFF. CDR3 nucleotides: TGTGCCAGCAGCTATAGCGGGGGGGCCTCCTACAATGAGCAGTTCTTC. V and J are TRBV7-9 and TRBJ2-1, with TRBD2 matching over 11 bases. After removal of 4 bases from V and 0 bases from J, the junction contained 2 bases not matched to a gene. The germline V gene encodes CDR1 SEHNR and CDR2 FQNEAQ (reference sequence). The length of the CDR3 is 16 residues. Supplemented by reference TRBV7-9 and TRBJ2-1, the full variable domain reads DTGVSQNPRHKITKRGQNVTFRCDPISEHNRLYWYRQTLGQGPEFLTYFQNEAQLEKSRLLSDRFSAERPKGSFSTLEIQRTEQGDSAMYLCASSYSGGASYNEQFFGPGTRLTVL.

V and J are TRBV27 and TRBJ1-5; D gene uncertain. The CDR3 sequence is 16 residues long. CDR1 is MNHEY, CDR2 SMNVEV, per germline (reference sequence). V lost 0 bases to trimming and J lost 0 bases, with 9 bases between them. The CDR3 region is CASSLSAADSNQPQHF. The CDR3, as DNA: TGTGCCAGCAGTTTATCGGCTGCCGATAGCAATCAGCCCCAGCATTTT.

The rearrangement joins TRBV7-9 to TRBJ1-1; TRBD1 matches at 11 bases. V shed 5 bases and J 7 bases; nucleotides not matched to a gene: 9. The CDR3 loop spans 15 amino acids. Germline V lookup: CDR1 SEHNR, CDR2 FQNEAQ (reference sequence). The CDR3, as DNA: TGTGCCAGCAGCGACTTGGACAGGGGGCGCGATGAAGCTTTCTTT. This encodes CASSDLDRGRDEAFF. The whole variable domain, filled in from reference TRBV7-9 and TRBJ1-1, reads DTGVSQNPRHKITKRGQNVTFRCDPISEHNRLYWYRQTLGQGPEFLTYFQNEAQLEKSRLLSDRFSAERPKGSFSTLEIQRTEQGDSAMYLCASSDLDRGRDEAFFGQGTRLTVV.

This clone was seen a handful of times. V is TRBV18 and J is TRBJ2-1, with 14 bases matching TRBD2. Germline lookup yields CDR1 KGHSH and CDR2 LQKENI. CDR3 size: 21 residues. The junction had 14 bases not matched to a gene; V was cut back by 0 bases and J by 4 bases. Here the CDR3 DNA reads TGTGCCAGCTCACCACCGAGGGAGGCAGGGACTAGCGGGGGATCGTACAATGAGCAGTTCTTC. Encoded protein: CASSPPREAGTSGGSYNEQFF.

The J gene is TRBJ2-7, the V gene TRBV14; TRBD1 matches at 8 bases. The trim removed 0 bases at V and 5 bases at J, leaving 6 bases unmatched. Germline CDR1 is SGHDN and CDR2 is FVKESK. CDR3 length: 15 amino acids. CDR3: CASSQEGQGGNEQYF. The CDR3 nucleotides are TGTGCCAGCAGCCAAGAAGGACAGGGAGGAAACGAGCAGTACTTC.

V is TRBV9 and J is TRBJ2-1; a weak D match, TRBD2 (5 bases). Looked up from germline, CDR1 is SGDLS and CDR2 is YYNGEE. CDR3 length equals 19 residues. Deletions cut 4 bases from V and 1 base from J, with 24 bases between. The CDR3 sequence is CASSRRTGFGQRSYNEQFF. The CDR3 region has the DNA TGTGCCAGCAGCCGCCGTACGGGGTTCGGGCAAAGATCCTACAATGAGCAGTTCTTC.

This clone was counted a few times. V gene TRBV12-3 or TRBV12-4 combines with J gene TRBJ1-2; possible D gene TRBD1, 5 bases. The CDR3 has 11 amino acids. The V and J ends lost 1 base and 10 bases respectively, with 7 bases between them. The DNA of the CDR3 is TGTGCCAGCAGTTTAGAAGGGGTCTACACCTTC. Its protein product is CASSLEGVYTF.

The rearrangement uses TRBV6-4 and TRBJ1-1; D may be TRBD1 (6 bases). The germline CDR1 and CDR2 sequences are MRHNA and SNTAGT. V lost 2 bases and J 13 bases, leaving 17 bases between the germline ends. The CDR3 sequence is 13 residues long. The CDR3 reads CASSDPLTGRGFF. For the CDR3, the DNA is TGTGCCAGCAGTGACCCCCTGACAGGCCGGGGTTTCTTT.

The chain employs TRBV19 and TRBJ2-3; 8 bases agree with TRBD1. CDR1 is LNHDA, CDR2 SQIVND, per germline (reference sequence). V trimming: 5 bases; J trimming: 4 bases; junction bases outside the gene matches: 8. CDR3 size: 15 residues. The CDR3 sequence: CASSSTGEVADTQYF. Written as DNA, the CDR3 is TGTGCCAGTAGTTCGACAGGGGAGGTGGCAGATACGCAGTATTTT.

CDR3 DNA sequence: TGCGCCACAACTACAGGGTCCTACGAGCAGTACTTC. Its protein product is CATTTGSYEQYF. The chain recombines TRBV10-2 with TRBJ2-7, with D maybe TRBD1 (6 bases). Deletions cut 10 bases from V and 1 base from J, with 11 bases between. The length of the CDR3 is 12 residues. Germline lookup yields CDR1 WSHSY and CDR2 SAAADI.

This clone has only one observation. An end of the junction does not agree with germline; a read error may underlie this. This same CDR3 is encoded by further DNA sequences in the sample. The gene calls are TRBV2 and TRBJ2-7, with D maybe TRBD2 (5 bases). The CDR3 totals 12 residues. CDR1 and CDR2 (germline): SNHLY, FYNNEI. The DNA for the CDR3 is TGTGCCAGCAGTGTGGGGAGTCACGAGCAATACTTC. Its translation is CASSVGSHEQYF.